The subject of this entry is one T cell receptor (beta chain). Its antigen is undetermined. Trimming cost V 0 bases and J 6 bases; bases outside gene matches: 14. The CDR3 length is 18 residues. Per germline, CDR1 ENHRY and CDR2 SYGVKD. The repertoire was sequenced with immunoSEQ multiplex PCR; TCRdb's copy has only in-frame clones and lacks some. The sample has tens of thousands of clones; about 90% are singletons. This sample was included in a study of OX40 agonist ivuxolimab in advanced cancers. Across the whole study: Hepatocellular carcinoma, melanoma, renal cell or head and neck cancer affected the dose-escalation patients. From about 20 to 79 years was the age range, with a mean of about 54 years, and about 83% were male. General study results and limits: Low normalized T-cell clonal expansion was also seen in some nonresponders. Dose levels from 0.1 to 3.0 mg/kg saw CD4+ and CD8+ blood T cells expand clonally by week 6.

This TCR was recovered from an adult with an advanced solid tumor such as melanoma, head and neck, liver or kidney cancer. J is TRBJ2-3 and V is TRBV10-3; 8 bases align to TRBD2. Sample: CD4+ or CD8+ T cells sorted from blood, taken in a trial of the OX40 agonist ivuxolimab. Here the CDR3 DNA reads TGTGCCATCAGTGAGTCTGGGGGAGCGGGAGTCCTCTTGGATACGCAGTATTTT. Protein product: CAISESGGAGVLLDTQYF.